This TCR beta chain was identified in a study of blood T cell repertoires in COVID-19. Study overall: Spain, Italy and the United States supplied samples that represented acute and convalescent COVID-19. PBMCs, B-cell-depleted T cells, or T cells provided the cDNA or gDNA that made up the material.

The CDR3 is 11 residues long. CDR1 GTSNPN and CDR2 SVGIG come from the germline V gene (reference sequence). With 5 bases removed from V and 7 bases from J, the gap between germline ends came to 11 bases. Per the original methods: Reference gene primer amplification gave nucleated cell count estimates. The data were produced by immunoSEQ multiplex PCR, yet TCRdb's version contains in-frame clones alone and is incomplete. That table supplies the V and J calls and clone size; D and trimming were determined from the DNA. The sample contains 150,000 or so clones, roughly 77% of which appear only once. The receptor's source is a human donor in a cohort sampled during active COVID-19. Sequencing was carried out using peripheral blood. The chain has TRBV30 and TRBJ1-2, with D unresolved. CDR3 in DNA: TGTGCCTGGGCCCGAATCAGTGGCTACACCTTC. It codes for CAWARISGYTF. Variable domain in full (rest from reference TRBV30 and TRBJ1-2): SQTIHQWPATLVQPVGSPLSLECTVEGTSNPNLYWYRQAAGRGLQLLFYSVGIGQISSEVPQNLSASRPQDRQFILSSKKLLLSDSGFYLCAWARISGYTFGSGTRLTVV.